The 18 T cell receptor beta chains below were found in one sample sequenced in a study of monozygotic twins with inflammatory bowel disease. TCRdb re-called the 5' RACE reads; every CDR3 protein appears as one record, without DNA. In all, the sample yields 400,000 or so distinct CDR3 sequences. Sequencing input: blood. These receptors were collected from a human donor with ulcerative colitis or Crohn's disease, or a healthy co-twin of an affected twin (not recorded which).

This chain uses TRBV20-1 with TRBJ2-3; TCRdb indicates TRBD2, and absent DNA this call remains unverified. Germline V gives CDR1 DFQATT, CDR2 SNEGSKA (reference sequence). The CDR3 covers 16 residues. CDR3 sequence: CSARGFETSGGNWQYF.

The chain joins TRBV12-3 or TRBV12-4 to TRBJ2-3; with no DNA, the TCRdb D assignment of TRBD1 cannot be verified. This CDR3 contains 15 residues. CDR3 residues: CASSFGAGEADTQYF.

The chain is built from TRBV5-5 and TRBJ2-3; the TRBD1 assignment by TCRdb is unverifiable without DNA. Germline V CDR1 and CDR2: SGHKS, YYEKEE (reference sequence). The CDR3 has 15 residues. The CDR3 reads CASSLVSGAIDTQYF.

The chain couples TRBV20-1 to TRBJ2-3; TCRdb lists TRBD2, though no DNA is available to test this call. The CDR3 loop spans 14 amino acids. Germline CDR1 reads DFQATT; CDR2 reads SNEGSKA (reference sequence). The CDR3 here is CSAIGTSEADTQYF.

The chain is built from TRBV14 and TRBJ2-6. The germline gives CDR1 SGHDN, CDR2 FVKESK. This CDR3 comprises 16 residues. CDR3: CASSPGIWTGANVLTF. Drawing the rest from reference TRBV14 and TRBJ2-6, the complete variable domain is EAGVTQFPSHSVIEKGQTVTLRCDPISGHDNLYWYRRVMGKEIKFLLHFVKESKQDESGMPNNRFLAERTGGTYSTLKVQPAELEDSGVYFCASSPGIWTGANVLTFGAGSRLTVL.

V gene TRBV29-1 combines with J gene TRBJ2-1. Looked up from germline, CDR1 is SQVTM and CDR2 is ANQGSEA. The CDR3 sequence is 13 residues long. The CDR3 is CSVEGYRRSEQFF.

The J gene is TRBJ2-5, the V gene TRBV5-1; TCRdb proposes TRBD2, but this gene call is untestable without DNA. This CDR3 spans 17 amino acids. Germline assignment: CDR1 SGHRS and CDR2 YFSETQ. The CDR3 loop reads CASSSSFGRGVGETQYF.

The chain recombines TRBV4-1 with TRBJ1-5; there is no DNA to check the TCRdb D call of TRBD1. Germline V gene data show CDR1 as MGHRA and CDR2 as YSYEKL. The CDR3 sequence is 17 residues long. The CDR3 here is CASSRQGDWSGNQPQHF.

The genes are TRBV6-5 and TRBJ2-1; TCRdb reports TRBD1, a call that lacks DNA to check it against. Germline assignment: CDR1 MNHEY and CDR2 SVGAGI. This CDR3 contains 14 residues. CDR3 sequence: CASKSSALYNEQFF.

This chain joins TRBV5-1 and TRBJ2-3. This CDR3 spans 14 amino acids. Germline V gene data show CDR1 as SGHRS and CDR2 as YFSETQ. CDR3 amino acids: CASSLPQAADTQYF. The variable domain in full, with the rest retrieved from reference TRBV5-1 and TRBJ2-3, is KAGVTQTPRYLIKTRGQQVTLSCSPISGHRSVSWYQQTPGQGLQFLFEYFSETQRNKGNFPGRFSGRQFSNSRSEMNVSTLELGDSALYLCASSLPQAADTQYFGPGTRLTVL.

V usage is TRBV5-1 and J usage is TRBJ2-7; the D gene TCRdb calls, TRBD2, cannot be checked with no DNA. The CDR3 has 15 amino acids. The germline CDR1 and CDR2 sequences are SGHRS and YFSETQ. The CDR3: CASSLVVTGANEQYF.

This chain connects TRBV5-1 to TRBJ1-5. The germline V gene encodes CDR1 SGHRS and CDR2 YFSETQ. The CDR3 has 15 amino acids. The CDR3 spells CASSLDRENNQPQHF.

V usage is TRBV6-1 and J usage is TRBJ2-5. Germline CDR1 and CDR2: MNHNS and SASEGT. The length of the CDR3 is 15 residues. The CDR3 spells CASSSVQRTTETQYF.

CDR3 region: CASSLGAPIFTDTQYF. The chain carries TRBV7-2 and TRBJ2-3; TCRdb designates TRBD1, a call that cannot be tested without DNA. CDR1 SGHTA and CDR2 FQGNSA come from the germline V gene. This CDR3 comprises 16 residues.

This chain uses TRBV5-1 with TRBJ2-7. This CDR3 spans 14 amino acids. The germline CDR1 and CDR2 sequences are SGHRS and YFSETQ. This CDR3 is CASSLAGKNYEQYF.

This rearrangement joins TRBV29-1 to TRBJ1-5; with no DNA, the TCRdb D assignment of TRBD1 cannot be verified. CDR1 is SQVTM and CDR2 is ANQGSEA in the germline V gene. The CDR3 loop spans 14 amino acids. The CDR3 is CSVSTGGGNQPQHF.

The chain carries TRBV5-1 and TRBJ1-4. The CDR3 extends over 15 amino acids. Germline loops: CDR1 SGHRS, CDR2 YFSETQ. The CDR3 sequence: CASSERPATNEKLFF. The whole variable domain, remainder taken from reference TRBV5-1 and TRBJ1-4, is KAGVTQTPRYLIKTRGQQVTLSCSPISGHRSVSWYQQTPGQGLQFLFEYFSETQRNKGNFPGRFSGRQFSNSRSEMNVSTLELGDSALYLCASSERPATNEKLFFGSGTQLSVL.

This chain joins TRBV7-2 and TRBJ1-2. The CDR3 covers 14 residues. Germline V CDR1 and CDR2: SGHTA, FQGNSA. CDR3 sequence: CASSLGSSGYGYTF. Full variable domain (rest looked up from reference TRBV7-2 and TRBJ1-2): GAGVSQSPSNKVTEKGKDVELRCDPISGHTALYWYRQSLGQGLEFLIYFQGNSAPDKSGLPSDRFSAERTGGSVSTLTIQRTQQEDSAVYLCASSLGSSGYGYTFGSGTRLTVV.